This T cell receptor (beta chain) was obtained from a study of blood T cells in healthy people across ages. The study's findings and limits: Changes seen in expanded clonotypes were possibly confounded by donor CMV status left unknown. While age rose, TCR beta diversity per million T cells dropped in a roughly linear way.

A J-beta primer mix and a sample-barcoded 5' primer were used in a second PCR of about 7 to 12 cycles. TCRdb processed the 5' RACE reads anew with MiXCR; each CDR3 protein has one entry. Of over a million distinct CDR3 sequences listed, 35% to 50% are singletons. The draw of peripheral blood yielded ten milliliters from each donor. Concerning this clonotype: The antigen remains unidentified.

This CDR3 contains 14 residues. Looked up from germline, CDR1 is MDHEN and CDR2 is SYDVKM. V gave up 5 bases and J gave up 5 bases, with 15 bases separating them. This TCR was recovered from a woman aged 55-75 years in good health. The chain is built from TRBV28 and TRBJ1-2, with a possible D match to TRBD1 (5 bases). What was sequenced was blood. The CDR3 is CASSQRGAPYGYTF. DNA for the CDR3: TGTGCCAGCAGTCAACGCGGGGCCCCGTATGGCTACACCTTC.